The 3 T cell receptor beta chains presented below share a single source sample, sequenced in a study of patients and donors after allogeneic stem cell transplantation. MiXCR, applied by TCRdb to the RT-PCR reads, yields one record per CDR3 protein. The sample consists of about 960,000 distinct CDR3 sequences, 18% of them appearing once. Material: blood, either unsorted or a sorted T cell fraction (not recorded which). The receptor source for this set is a human donor who was either an allogeneic HSCT recipient or a stem cell or donor lymphocyte infusion donor (not recorded which). It is not recorded whose cells these are; they may come from a transplant donor.

This clonotype occurred once. This chain connects TRBV20-1 to TRBJ2-3; D perhaps matches TRBD2 (7 bases). CDR1 is DFQATT, CDR2 SNEGSKA, per germline (reference sequence). V lost 5 bases to trimming and J lost 6 bases, with 15 bases between them. The CDR3 is made up of 13 amino acids. CDR3 sequence reads: CSAPKGGSDTQYF. DNA for the CDR3: TGCAGTGCTCCTAAGGGGGGGAGTGATACGCAGTATTTT.

In its sample, this clonotype was seen a few times. The V and J genes are TRBV5-1 and TRBJ2-1; 8 bases align to TRBD1. There are 16 residues in the CDR3. CDR1 is SGHRS, CDR2 YFSETQ, per germline. Trimming removed 5 bases from V and 7 bases from J; junction bases left unmatched: 14. The DNA of the CDR3 is TGCGCCAGCAGTCAAGACCCGGGGACAGGAGGGAATGAGCAGTTCTTC. This translates into CASSQDPGTGGNEQFF.

This clonotype has more than one count but fewer than ten. The chain employs TRBV2 and TRBJ1-3; TRBD1 is a possible D gene (5 bases). This CDR3 comprises 15 residues. The germline V gene encodes CDR1 SNHLY and CDR2 FYNNEI. V lost 3 bases, J lost 2 bases, and 11 bases lay in between. CDR3 protein: CASSDWMGAGNTIYF. In DNA form, the CDR3 reads TGTGCCAGCAGTGATTGGATGGGGGCTGGAAACACCATATATTTT.